The entry below describes one TCR beta chain. This clonotype was seen ten or more times. This receptor's antigen is unknown. No quality values exist for individual bases; no much larger clone is one base distant. The cysteine opens and the phenylalanine closes a CDR3 of 15 amino acids. Only CDR3 DNA is held: 45 bases, read in frame from base 1. CDR1 is given as KGHSH and CDR2 as LQKENI, both from the germline V gene. The V and J ends are trimmed by 3 bases and 4 bases, leaving 16 bases between them. This record comes from a study of T cells in Graves' hyperthyroidism and ophthalmopathy (dated by TCRdb to the late 2010s). About the investigation overall: Peripheral blood was sampled at the time of initial diagnosis, prior to any treatment. According to the paper, TCR Vbeta CDR3 sequencing was carried out on 120 to 150 peripheral blood samples, which came from 40 to 45 ophthalmopathy, 75 or so hyperthyroidism and roughly 17 progressor patients. To identify TCR V-J signatures that set the groups apart, the researchers used a discovery cohort of 100 patients, made up of 40 to 45 with Graves' ophthalmopathy and 57 with stable Graves' hyperthyroidism. In about 6 Graves' hyperthyroidism patients, the study also compared T-cell repertoires from thyroid tissue with T-cell repertoires from blood. For training and testing, the 100 patients in the discovery cohort were randomly divided in a 7:3 ratio. An independent validation cohort of fewer than 20 hyperthyroidism patients and approximately 16 patients who later progressed to ophthalmopathy tested prospective prediction of ophthalmopathy. Following sampling, methimazole starting at 30 mg daily was given to hyperthyroidism patients, and high-dose intravenous methylprednisolone was given to ophthalmopathy patients.

Stable Graves' hyperthyroidism was defined as the absence of progression to ophthalmopathy over 18 months of follow-up. The hyperthyroidism patients were between 18 and 65 years old and newly diagnosed, with a disease duration of less than 2 months. The study excluded patients with uncontrolled infections, other autoimmune diseases, pregnancy or lactation. Diagnoses were established on the basis of clinical symptoms, serum thyroxine and TRAb, thyroid ultrasound, and orbital computed tomography. PBMCs were isolated from 10 ml of fresh peripheral blood by Ficoll-Paque density gradient centrifugation. Total RNA was extracted using Trizol reagent, and RNA quality was assessed on an Agilent 2100 Bioanalyzer. Overall study outcomes, separate from this receptor: No statistical method was used to set the sample size in advance, and investigators knew the group allocation. In cross-validation, a model built on a 13 V-J signature told ophthalmopathy apart from stable hyperthyroidism with about 90% sensitivity and about 81% specificity, and in testing the same model reached 80%/75%. In validation, progression to ophthalmopathy was predicted by the model with 70.59% sensitivity and approximately 78% specificity, a median of roughly six months before onset. Most expanded thyroid clonotypes (frequency above 0.001) were also found in blood, which suggests that blood repertoires may mirror thyroid immune responses.

TCR beta CDR3 regions were amplified from RNA transcripts. For the first round of RT-PCR on the TCR CDR3, the HTBI primer set was used together with the Qiagen OneStep RT-PCR kit. Libraries were constructed in a second round of multiplex PCR, after which size selection and purification were performed. The libraries were sequenced on an Illumina HiSeq2000 using paired-end 100 bp reads. On the authors' methods: SOAPnuke was used to process the raw data, removing reads that contained adapters or uncalled bases, had a mean Phred below 15, or lacked an exact match to the constant primer or identifier. COPE v1.2.5 was used to merge high-quality paired reads, and clonotypes were defined as unique nucleotide sequences. MiTCR v1.1 was used to align clonotypes to the IMGT TRBV, TRBD and TRBJ reference segments. Only V-J combinations with frequency above 0.0001, covering approximately 99% of repertoires, were analysed. The TCS score was defined as the ratio of F50 (clonal expansion) to E x V (chaos), calculated using BLOSUM62-based TCRdist between CDR3 peptides within each V-J. Welch's t-statistics and random forest reduced roughly 530 V-J features to about 13, which were used in a naive Bayes classifier (R e1071). TCRdb reworked the public reads: Q25 trimming with fastp, MiXCR clone assembly, productive beta chains retained. Merged by CDR3 protein, the rows form single entries marked with the most common genes and DNA. The authors' filters were not applied to this entry. In all, the sample holds 550,000 to 650,000 distinct CDR3 sequences, and less than 15% of those were seen once. The leading ten clones occupy 11% to 15% of the sample.

Recombination connected TRBV18 to TRBJ2-7, and the D gene may be TRBD2, 5 bases matching. The sequence was collected from a woman between 40 and 55 years old with Graves' hyperthyroidism. The sample taken for sequencing was blood. The CDR3 loop reads CASSPPAGRLYEQYF. The DNA sequence reads TGTGCCAGCTCACCCCCCGCGGGCAGATTATACGAGCAGTACTTC.